The clone carrying this T cell receptor (beta chain) was counted a single time. The data were produced by immunoSEQ multiplex PCR, yet TCRdb's version contains in-frame clones alone and is incomplete. The sample contains about 200,000 clones, under 90% of which appear only once. This entry is derived from a study of blood T cell repertoires in COVID-19. Germline-derived CDR1 and CDR2 are LNHDA and SQIVND (reference sequence). V was shortened by 7 bases and J by 5 bases, with 14 bases between the two germline ends. This CDR3 contains 13 residues. The genes are TRBV19 and TRBJ2-5; tentatively, D is TRBD2 (7 bases). Input material: peripheral blood. The TCR sequence derives from a man in his sixties who had recovered from COVID-19. CDR3 sequence reads: CASKKGGHETQYF. The DNA of the CDR3 is TGTGCCAGTAAGAAGGGGGGGCATGAGACCCAGTACTTC.